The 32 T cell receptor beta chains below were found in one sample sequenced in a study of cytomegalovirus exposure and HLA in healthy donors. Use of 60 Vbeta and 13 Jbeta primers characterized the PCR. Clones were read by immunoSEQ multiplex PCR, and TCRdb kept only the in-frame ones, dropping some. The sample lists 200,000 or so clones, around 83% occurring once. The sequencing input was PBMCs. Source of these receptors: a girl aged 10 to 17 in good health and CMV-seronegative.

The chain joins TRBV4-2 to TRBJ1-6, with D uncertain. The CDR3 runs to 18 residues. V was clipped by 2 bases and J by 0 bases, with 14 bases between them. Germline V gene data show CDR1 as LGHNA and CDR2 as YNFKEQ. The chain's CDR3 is CASSQQGRSGSYNSPLHF. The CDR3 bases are TGTGCCAGCAGCCAACAAGGCCGGTCGGGCTCCTATAATTCACCCCTCCACTTT.

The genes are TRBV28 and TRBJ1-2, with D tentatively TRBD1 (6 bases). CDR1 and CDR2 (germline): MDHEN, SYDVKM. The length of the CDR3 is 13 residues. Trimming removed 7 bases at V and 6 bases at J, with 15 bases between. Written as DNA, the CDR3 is TGTGCCAGCACCCGGGGGGCGTTAGATGGCTACACCTTC. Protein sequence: CASTRGALDGYTF.

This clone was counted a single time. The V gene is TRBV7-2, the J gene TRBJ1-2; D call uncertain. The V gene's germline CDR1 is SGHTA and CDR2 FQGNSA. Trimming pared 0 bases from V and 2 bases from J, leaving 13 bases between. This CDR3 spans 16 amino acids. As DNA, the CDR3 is TGTGCCAGCAGCTTAGCATCATTTACTCCCAACTATGGCTACACCTTC. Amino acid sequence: CASSLASFTPNYGYTF.

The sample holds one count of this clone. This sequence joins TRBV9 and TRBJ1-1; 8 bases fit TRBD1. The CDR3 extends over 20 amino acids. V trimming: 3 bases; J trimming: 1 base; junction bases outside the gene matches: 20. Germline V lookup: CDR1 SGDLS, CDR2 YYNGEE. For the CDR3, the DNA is TGTGCCAGCAGCGGGGACAGGCCCCTCCAGCCGTGGGGGAGGAACACTGAAGCTTTCTTT. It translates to CASSGDRPLQPWGRNTEAFF.

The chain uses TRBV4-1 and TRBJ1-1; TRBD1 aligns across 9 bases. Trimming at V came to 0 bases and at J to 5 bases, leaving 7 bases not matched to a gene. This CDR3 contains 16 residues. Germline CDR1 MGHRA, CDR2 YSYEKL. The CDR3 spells CASSQDPGQGWTEAFF. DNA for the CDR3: TGCGCCAGCAGCCAAGATCCCGGACAGGGGTGGACTGAAGCTTTCTTT.

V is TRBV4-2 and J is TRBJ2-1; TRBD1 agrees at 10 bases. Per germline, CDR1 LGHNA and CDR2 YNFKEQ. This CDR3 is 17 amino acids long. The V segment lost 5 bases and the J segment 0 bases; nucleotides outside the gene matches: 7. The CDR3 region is CASSFRTGGSSYNEQFF. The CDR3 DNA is TGTGCCAGCAGCTTCCGGACAGGGGGAAGCTCCTACAATGAGCAGTTCTTC.

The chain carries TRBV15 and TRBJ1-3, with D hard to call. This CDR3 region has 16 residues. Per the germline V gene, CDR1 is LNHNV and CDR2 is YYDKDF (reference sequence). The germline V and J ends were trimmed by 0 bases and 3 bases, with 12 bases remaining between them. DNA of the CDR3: TGTGCCACCAGCAGAGATGTGGGAAGCGGTGGAAACACCATATATTTT. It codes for CATSRDVGSGGNTIYF.

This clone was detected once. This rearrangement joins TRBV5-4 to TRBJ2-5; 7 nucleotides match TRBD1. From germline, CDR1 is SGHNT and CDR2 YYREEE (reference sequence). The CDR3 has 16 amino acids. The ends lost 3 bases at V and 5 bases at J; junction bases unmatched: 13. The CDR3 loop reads CASSSQPGTGEETQYF. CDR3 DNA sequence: TGTGCCAGCAGCTCCCAGCCGGGAACAGGGGAGGAGACCCAGTACTTC.

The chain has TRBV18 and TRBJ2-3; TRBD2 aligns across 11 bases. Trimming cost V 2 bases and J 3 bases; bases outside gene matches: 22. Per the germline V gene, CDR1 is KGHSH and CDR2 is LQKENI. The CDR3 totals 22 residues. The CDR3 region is CASSPMRPSGRFQTPLTDTQYF. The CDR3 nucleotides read TGTGCCAGCTCACCAATGAGACCTAGCGGGAGGTTTCAGACCCCCTTAACAGATACGCAGTATTTT.

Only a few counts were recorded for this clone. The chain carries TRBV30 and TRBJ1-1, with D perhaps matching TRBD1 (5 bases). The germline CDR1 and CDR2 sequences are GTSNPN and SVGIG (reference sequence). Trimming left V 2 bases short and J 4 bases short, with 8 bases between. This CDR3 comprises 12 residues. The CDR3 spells CAWSPGGTEAFF. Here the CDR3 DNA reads TGTGCCTGGAGTCCGGGGGGCACTGAAGCTTTCTTT.

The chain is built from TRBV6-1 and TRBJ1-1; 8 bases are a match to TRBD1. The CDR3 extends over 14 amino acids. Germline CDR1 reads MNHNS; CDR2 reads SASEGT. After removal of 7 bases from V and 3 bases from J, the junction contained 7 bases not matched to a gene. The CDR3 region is CASTADRDYTEAFF. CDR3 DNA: TGTGCCAGCACTGCGGACAGGGACTACACTGAAGCTTTCTTT.

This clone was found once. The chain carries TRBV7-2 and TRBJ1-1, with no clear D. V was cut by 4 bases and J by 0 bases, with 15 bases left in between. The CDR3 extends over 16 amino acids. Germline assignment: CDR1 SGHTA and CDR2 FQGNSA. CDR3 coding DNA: TGTGCCAGCAGCTATAAGGCCGGAGGGCTGAACACTGAAGCTTTCTTT. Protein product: CASSYKAGGLNTEAFF.

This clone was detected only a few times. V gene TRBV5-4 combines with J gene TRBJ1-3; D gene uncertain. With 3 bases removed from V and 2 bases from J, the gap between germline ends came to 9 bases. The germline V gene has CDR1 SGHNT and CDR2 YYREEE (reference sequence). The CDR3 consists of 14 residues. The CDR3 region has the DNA TGTGCCAGCAGCTCCCTCGGGGCTGGAAACACCATATATTTT. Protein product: CASSSLGAGNTIYF. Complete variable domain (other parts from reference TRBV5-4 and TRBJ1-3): ETGVTQSPTHLIKTRGQQVTLRCSSQSGHNTVSWYQQALGQGPQFIFQYYREEENGRGNFPPRFSGLQFPNYSSELNVNALELDDSALYLCASSSLGAGNTIYFGEGSWLTVV.

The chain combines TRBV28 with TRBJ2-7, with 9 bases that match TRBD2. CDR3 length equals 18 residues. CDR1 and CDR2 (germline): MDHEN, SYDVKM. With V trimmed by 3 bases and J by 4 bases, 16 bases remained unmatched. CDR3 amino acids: CASSLNILTGTSRYEQYF. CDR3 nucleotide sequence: TGTGCCAGCAGTTTGAACATCCTAACCGGGACTAGCAGATACGAGCAGTACTTC.

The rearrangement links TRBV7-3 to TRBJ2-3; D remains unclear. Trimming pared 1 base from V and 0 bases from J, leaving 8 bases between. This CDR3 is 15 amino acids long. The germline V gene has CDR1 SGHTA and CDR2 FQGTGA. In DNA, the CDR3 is TGTGCCAGCAGCTTAAGAGGTGGTAGCACAGATACGCAGTATTTT. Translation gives CASSLRGGSTDTQYF.

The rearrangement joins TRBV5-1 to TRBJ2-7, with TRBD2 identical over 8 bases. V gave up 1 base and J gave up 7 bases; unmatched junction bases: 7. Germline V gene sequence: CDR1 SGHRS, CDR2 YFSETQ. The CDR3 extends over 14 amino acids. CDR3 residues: CASSLNSGETEQYF. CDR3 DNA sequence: TGCGCCAGCAGCTTGAATAGCGGGGAAACAGAGCAGTACTTC.

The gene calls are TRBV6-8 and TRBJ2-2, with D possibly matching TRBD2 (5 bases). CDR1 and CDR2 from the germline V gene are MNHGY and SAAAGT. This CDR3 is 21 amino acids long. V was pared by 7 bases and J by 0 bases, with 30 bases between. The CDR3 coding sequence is TGTGCCAGCACCATACCCGAGCCGGATAAATTGTGGGAGTCGAACACCGGGGAGCTGTTTTTT. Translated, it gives CASTIPEPDKLWESNTGELFF.

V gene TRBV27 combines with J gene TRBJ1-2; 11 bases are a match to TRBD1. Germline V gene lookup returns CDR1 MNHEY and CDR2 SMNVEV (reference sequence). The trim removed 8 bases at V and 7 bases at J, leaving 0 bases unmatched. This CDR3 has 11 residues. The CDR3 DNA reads TGTGCCAGCGGGACAGGGGGTGGCTACACCTTC. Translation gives CASGTGGGYTF.

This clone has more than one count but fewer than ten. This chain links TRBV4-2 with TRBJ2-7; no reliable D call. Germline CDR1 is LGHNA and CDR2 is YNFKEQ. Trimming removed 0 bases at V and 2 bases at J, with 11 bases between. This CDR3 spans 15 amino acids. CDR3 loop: CASSQERRKPYEQYF. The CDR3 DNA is TGTGCCAGCAGCCAAGAGAGGCGGAAACCCTACGAGCAGTACTTC.

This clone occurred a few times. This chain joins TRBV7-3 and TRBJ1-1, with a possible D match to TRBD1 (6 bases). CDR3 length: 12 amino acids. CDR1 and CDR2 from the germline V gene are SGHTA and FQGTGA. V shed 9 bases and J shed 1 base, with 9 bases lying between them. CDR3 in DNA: TGTGCCAGTTCACAGGGGAACACTGAAGCTTTCTTT. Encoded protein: CASSQGNTEAFF.

For the CDR3, the DNA is TGTGCCAGTAGCGACGCTGGGGGGGACTCACCCCTCCACTTT. Translation: CASSDAGGDSPLHF. The chain recombines TRBV19 with TRBJ1-6; D might be TRBD1 (5 bases). V lost 6 bases, J lost 10 bases, and 16 bases lay in between. CDR3 length: 14 residues. Germline V gives CDR1 LNHDA, CDR2 SQIVND (reference sequence). Together with reference TRBV19 and TRBJ1-6, the CDR3 gives the full variable domain: DGGITQSPKYLFRKEGQNVTLSCEQNLNHDAMYWYRQDPGQGLRLIYYSQIVNDFQKGDIAEGYSVSREKKESFPLTVTSAQKNPTAFYLCASSDAGGDSPLHFGNGTRLTVT.

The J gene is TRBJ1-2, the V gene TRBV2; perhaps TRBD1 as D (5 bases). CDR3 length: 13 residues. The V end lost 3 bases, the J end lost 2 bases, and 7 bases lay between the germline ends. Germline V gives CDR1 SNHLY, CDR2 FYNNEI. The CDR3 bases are TGTGCCAGCAGTGATAGACAGAACTATGGCTACACCTTC. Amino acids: CASSDRQNYGYTF.

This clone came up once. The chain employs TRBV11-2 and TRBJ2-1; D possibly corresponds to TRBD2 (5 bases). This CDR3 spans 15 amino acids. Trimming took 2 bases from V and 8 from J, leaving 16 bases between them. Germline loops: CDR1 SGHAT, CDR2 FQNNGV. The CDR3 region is CASSLYEAGRYEQFF. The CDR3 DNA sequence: TGTGCCAGCAGCTTATACGAGGCGGGCCGATATGAGCAGTTCTTC. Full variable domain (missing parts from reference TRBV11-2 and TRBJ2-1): EAGVAQSPRYKIIEKRQSVAFWCNPISGHATLYWYQQILGQGPKLLIQFQNNGVVDDSQLPKDRFSAERLKGVDSTLKIQPAKLEDSAVYLCASSLYEAGRYEQFFGPGTRLTVL.

The CDR3 nucleotides read TGCGCCAGCAGCCAAGAACTAGCGGGAGAGTTAAACAATGAGCAGTTCTTC. Translation gives CASSQELAGELNNEQFF. The rearrangement uses TRBV4-1 and TRBJ2-1; 11 bases line up with TRBD2. V gave up 0 bases and J gave up 5 bases; unmatched junction bases: 6. CDR3 size: 17 residues. CDR1 and CDR2 from the germline V gene are MGHRA and YSYEKL.

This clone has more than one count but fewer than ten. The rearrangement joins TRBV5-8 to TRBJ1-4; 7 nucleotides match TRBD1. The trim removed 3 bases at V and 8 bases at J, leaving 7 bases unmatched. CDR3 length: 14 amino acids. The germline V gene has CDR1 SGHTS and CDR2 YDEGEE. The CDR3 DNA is TGTGCCAGCAGCTCTACAGGGGTTCGGGAAAAACTGTTTTTT. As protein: CASSSTGVREKLFF.

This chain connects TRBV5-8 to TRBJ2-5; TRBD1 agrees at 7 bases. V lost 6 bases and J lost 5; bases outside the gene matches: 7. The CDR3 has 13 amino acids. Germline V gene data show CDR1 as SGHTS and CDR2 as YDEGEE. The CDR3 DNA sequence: TGTGCCAGCACCCGACAGGGCGGGGAGACCCAGTACTTC. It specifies CASTRQGGETQYF.

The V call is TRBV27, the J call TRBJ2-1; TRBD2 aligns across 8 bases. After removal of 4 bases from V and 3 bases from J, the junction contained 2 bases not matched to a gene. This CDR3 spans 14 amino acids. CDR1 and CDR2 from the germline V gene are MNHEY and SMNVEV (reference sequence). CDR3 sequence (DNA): TGTGCCAGCAGTTCACGGGGGGGCTACAATGAGCAGTTCTTC. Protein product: CASSSRGGYNEQFF.

The CDR3 reads CASSLATSVYNEQFF. Written as DNA, the CDR3 is TGTGCCAGCAGCTTAGCGACTAGCGTCTACAATGAGCAGTTCTTC. The chain is built from TRBV7-2 and TRBJ2-1; TRBD2 matches at 8 bases. This CDR3 region has 15 residues. V lost 0 bases and J lost 3; bases outside the gene matches: 1. Germline V gene sequence: CDR1 SGHTA, CDR2 FQGNSA.

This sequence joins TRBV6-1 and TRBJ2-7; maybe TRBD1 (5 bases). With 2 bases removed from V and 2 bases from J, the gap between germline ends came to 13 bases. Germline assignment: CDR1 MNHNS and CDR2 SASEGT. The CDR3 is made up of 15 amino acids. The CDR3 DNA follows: TGTGCCAGCAGTGAAATAACAGGCTCCCCCTACGAGCAGTACTTC. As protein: CASSEITGSPYEQYF.

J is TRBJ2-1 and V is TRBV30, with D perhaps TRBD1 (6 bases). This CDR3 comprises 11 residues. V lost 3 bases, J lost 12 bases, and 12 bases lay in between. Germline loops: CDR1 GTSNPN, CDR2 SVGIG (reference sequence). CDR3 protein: CAWRWDTRQFF. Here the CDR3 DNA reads TGTGCCTGGAGATGGGACACCCGGCAGTTCTTC.

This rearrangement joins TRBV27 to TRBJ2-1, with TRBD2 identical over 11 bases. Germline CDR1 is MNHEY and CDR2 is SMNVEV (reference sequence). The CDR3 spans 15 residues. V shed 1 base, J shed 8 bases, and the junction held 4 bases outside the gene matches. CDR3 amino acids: CASSLFSGGAHEQFF. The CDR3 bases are TGTGCCAGCAGTTTATTTAGCGGGGGGGCACATGAGCAGTTCTTC.

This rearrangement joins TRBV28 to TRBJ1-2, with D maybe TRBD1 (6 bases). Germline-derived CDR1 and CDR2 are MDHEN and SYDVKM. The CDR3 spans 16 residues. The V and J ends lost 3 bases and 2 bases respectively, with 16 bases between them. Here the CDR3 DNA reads TGTGCCAGCAGTTTTGACAGGTCCTCACTGAACTATGGCTACACCTTC. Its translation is CASSFDRSSLNYGYTF.